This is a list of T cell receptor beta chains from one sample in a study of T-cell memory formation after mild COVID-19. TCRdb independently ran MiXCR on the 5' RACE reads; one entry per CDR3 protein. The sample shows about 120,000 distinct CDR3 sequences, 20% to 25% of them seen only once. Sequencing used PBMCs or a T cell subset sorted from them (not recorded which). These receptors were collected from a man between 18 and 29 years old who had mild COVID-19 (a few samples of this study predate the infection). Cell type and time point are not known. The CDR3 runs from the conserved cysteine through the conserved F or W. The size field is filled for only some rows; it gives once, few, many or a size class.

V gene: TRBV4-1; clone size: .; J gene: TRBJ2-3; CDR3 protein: CASSLPGDTQYF
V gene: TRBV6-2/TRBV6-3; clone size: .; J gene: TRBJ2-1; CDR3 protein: CASSYPISGGATSNNEQFF
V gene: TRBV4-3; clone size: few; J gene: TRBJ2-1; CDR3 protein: CASSQEILGSYNEQFF
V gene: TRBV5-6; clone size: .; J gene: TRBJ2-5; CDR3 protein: CASSLETDLAETQYF
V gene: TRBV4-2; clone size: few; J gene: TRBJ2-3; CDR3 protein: CASSQERGANADTQYF
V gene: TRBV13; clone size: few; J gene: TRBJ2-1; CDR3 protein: CASSLYPNEQFF
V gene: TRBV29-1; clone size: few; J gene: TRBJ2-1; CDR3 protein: CSVDPGDRDNEQFF
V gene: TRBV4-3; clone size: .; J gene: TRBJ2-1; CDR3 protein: CASSQAGGNEQFF
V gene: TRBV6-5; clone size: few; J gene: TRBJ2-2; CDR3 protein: CASSAQRGGIGELFF
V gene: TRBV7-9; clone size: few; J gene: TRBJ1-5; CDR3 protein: CASSAGLSEGGNQPQHF
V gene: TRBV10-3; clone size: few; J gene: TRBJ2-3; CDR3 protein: CAISESSSVSTDTQYF
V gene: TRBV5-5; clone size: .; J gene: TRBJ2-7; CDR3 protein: CASSWGQGLYEQYF
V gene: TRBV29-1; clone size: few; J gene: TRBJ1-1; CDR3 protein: CSVRGTGNTEAFF
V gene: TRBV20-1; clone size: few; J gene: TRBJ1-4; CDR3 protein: CSAKGVATNEKLFF
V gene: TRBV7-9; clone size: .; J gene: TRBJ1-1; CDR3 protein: CASSSRQGSVLSEAFF
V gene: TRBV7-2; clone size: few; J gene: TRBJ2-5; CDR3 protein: CASSSTGLGETQYF
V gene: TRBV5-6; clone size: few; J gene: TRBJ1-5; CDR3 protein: CASSSYNQPQHF
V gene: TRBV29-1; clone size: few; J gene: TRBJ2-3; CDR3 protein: CSWWGGLTDTQYF
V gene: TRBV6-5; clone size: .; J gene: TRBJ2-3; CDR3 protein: CASSRVLGDTQYF
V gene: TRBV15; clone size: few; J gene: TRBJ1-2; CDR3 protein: CATSRGQTYGYTF
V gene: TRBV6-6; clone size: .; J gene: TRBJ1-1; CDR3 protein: CASRAGGTTEAFF
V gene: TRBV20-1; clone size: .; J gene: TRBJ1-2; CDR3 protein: CSARWGGYGYTF
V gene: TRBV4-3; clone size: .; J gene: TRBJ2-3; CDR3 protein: CASSQAGLGADTQYF
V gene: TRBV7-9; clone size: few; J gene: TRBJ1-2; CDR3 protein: CASSSARDGDNYGYTF
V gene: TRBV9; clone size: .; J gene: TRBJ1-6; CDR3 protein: CASSQGSNSPLHF
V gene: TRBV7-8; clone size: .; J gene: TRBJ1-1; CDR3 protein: CASSLGQGFTEAFF
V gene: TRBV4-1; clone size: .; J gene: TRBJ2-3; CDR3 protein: CASSQAMDTQYF
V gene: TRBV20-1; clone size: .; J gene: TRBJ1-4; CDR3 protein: CSARLTGAGEKLFF
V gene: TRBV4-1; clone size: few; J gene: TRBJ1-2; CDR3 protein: CASSQVSVDGYTF
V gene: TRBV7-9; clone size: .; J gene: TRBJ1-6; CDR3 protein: CASSLGRGLDSPLHF
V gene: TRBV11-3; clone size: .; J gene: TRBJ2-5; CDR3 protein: CASSSTGPTQYF
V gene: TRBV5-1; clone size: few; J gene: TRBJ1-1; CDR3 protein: CASSLETGMVGDTEAFF
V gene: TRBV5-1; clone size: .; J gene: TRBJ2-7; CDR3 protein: CASSFGGTSASYEQYF
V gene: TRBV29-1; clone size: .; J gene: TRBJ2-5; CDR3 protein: CSVEGRRRETQYF
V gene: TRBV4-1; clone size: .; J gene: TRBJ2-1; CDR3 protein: CASSQDSGGREQFF
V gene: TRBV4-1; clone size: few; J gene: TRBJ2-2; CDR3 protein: CASSQAGGRTGELFF
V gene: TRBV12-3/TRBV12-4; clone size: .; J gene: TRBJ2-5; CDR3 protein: CASSFSWVGETQYF
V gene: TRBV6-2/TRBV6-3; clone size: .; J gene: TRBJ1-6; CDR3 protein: CASRDRAANSPLHF
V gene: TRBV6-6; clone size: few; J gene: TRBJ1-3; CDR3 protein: CASSYSEGNAIYF
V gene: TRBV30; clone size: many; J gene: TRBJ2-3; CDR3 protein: CAWSITGGADTQYF
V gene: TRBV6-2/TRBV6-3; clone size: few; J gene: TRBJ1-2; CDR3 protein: CASSYSTGANGYTF
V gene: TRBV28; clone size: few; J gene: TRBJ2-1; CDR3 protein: CASTEGTAEFF
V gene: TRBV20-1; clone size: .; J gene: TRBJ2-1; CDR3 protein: CSARFPLVAGEQFF
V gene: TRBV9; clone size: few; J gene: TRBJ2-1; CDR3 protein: CASSSRTSGVSEQFF
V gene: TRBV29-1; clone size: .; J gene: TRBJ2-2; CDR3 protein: CSVEPGGPTGELFF
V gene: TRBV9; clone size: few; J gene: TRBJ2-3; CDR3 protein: CASSVGARFTDTQYF
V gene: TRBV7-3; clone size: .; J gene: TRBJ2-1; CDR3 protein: CASSPGTLKHNEQFF
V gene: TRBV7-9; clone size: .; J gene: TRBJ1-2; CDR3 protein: CASSWGTGTSYGYTF
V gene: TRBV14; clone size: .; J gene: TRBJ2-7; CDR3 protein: CASSQTHGPVYEQYF
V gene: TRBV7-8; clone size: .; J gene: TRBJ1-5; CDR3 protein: CASSPRLRDQPQHF
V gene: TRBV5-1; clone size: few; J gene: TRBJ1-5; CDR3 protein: CASSLGWGRGDQPQHF
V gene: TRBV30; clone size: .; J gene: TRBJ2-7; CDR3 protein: CACGTGNEQYF
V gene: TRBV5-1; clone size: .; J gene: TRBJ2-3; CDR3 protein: CASSSNGIFTDTQYF
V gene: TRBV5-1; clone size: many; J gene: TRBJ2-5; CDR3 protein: CASSLRRTGPRPEYF